This T cell receptor beta chain was obtained from a study of tumor and adjacent non-tumor tissue in lung cancer. Across the study: Patients comprised approximately eleven adenocarcinoma, 2 squamous cell carcinoma and 1 small cell lung cancer.

The CDR3 has 14 amino acids. Per germline, CDR1 MNHNS and CDR2 SASEGT. The library came from three nested PCR rounds adapted from ARM-PCR protocols. TCRdb recomputed calls from the multiplex PCR reads with MiXCR, one row per CDR3 protein. The sample lists roughly 66,000 distinct CDR3 sequences; around three quarters were seen once. A word on this clonotype: A junction end diverges from the germline sequence, so it may reflect a read error.

The template was RNA from unsorted bulk tissue. The material sequenced was lung tumor tissue. The chain joins TRBV6-1 to TRBJ1-1, with a tentative D call TRBD1 (5 bases). The TCR sequence derives from a man in his sixties with non-small cell lung cancer. In nucleotides, the CDR3 is TGTGCCAGCAAGCAAGGGGAGTGGAACACTGAAGCTTACTTT. This gives the protein CASKQGEWNTEAYF.